The rows below give T cell receptor beta chains drawn from one sample of a study of breast tumors, draining lymph nodes, adjacent tissues. A single record per CDR3 protein comes from TCRdb applying MiXCR to the multiplex PCR reads. The repertoire consists of around 16,000 distinct CDR3 sequences, with around 49% occurring once and the leading ten covering roughly 17%. Sequencing was carried out using tumor-adjacent breast tissue. The receptors stem from a female donor with breast cancer. Some clones in this sample may be carry-over from other donors' samples. The conserved cysteine and the conserved F or W are not part of the CDR3 here.

v_gene	CDR3aa
TRBV7-9	ASSLAAASGSADTQY
TRBV7-9	ASSGTSGRLHEQY
TRBV12-3/TRBV12-4	ASNDNYNEQF
TRBV15	ATSRVGLAETQY
TRBV7-2	ASSFRTVLHYGYT
TRBV5-1	ASTPYGGTPNEQF
TRBV11-3	ASSWGGHGETQY
TRBV20-1	SASTGQHQPQH
TRBV5-8	ASRRLGRTDTQY
TRBV7-9	ASSRNILSGNTIY
TRBV20-1	SLVRTSGRGTDTQY